The 16 T cell receptor beta chains in this list originate from one sample, sequenced in a study of blood T cell repertoires in COVID-19. Sequencing was performed with immunoSEQ multiplex PCR; in TCRdb, only in-frame clones are kept and a portion is missing. This sample yields nearly 200,000 clones, of which 89% are seen a single time; approximately 8.2% belongs to the top ten. The sequencing input was PBMCs or T cells enriched from blood (not recorded which). The receptors derive from a woman in her late teens or twenties who had recovered from COVID-19.

The chain couples TRBV5-6 to TRBJ2-3, with TRBD2 identical over 7 bases. Trimming removed 2 bases from V and 0 bases from J; junction bases left unmatched: 9. The CDR3 has 17 amino acids. Germline-derived CDR1 and CDR2 are SGHDT and YYEEEE. CDR3 amino acids: CASSFPALADSTDTQYF. The CDR3 nucleotides are TGTGCCAGCAGCTTTCCAGCTCTAGCGGACAGCACAGATACGCAGTATTTT.

Note on this clone: Other DNA sequences in this sample translate to the same CDR3. The chain carries TRBV18 and TRBJ2-5; D is unresolved. V was cut by 3 bases and J by 4 bases, with 9 bases left in between. The CDR3 length is 13 residues. From germline, CDR1 is KGHSH and CDR2 LQKENI. CDR3 residues: CASSPPMRETQYF. The CDR3 DNA reads TGTGCCAGCTCACCGCCCATGAGAGAGACCCAGTACTTC.

The chain uses TRBV6-1 and TRBJ2-7; TRBD2 matches at 9 bases. The length of the CDR3 is 15 residues. CDR1 is MNHNS and CDR2 is SASEGT in the germline V gene. Unmatched junction bases numbered 5, after V lost 3 bases and J lost 2 bases. CDR3 residues: CASSEGTSLTYEQYF. The DNA of the CDR3 is TGTGCCAGCAGTGAGGGGACTAGCCTTACCTACGAGCAGTACTTC.

The chain has TRBV5-1 and TRBJ1-6, with TRBD1 matching 7 bases. V was clipped by 2 bases and J by 10 bases; unmatched bases: 9. This CDR3 has 15 amino acids. Per the germline V gene, CDR1 is SGHRS and CDR2 is YFSETQ. The CDR3 loop reads CASSLGGGINSPLHF. CDR3 nucleotides: TGCGCCAGCAGCTTAGGAGGGGGCATAAACTCACCCCTCCACTTT.

This chain uses TRBV4-1 with TRBJ1-4, with 9 bases identical to TRBD1. CDR3 length equals 16 residues. The V gene end was trimmed by 5 bases and the J gene end by 0 bases; junction bases not matched to a gene: 4. Germline V CDR1 and CDR2: MGHRA, YSYEKL. The CDR3 sequence: CASSDDRGATNEKLFF. The CDR3 nucleotides read TGCGCCAGCAGCGATGACAGGGGGGCAACTAATGAAAAACTGTTTTTT.

The chain combines TRBV28 with TRBJ1-2; the D gene is possibly TRBD1 (6 bases). CDR3 length: 12 amino acids. Germline assignment: CDR1 MDHEN and CDR2 SYDVKM. V was pared by 7 bases and J by 4 bases, with 10 bases between. The CDR3: CASTRGFYGYTF. CDR3 DNA sequence: TGTGCCAGCACTAGGGGGTTCTATGGCTACACCTTC.

V gene TRBV12-5 combines with J gene TRBJ2-5; 11 nucleotides match TRBD2. V dropped 7 bases and J dropped 0; count of bases not matched to a gene: 16. Germline CDR1 reads LGHNT; CDR2 reads FRNRAP. The length of the CDR3 is 19 residues. The CDR3 DNA follows: TGTGCTAGTGTTTTCGAAATGACTAGCGGGGTCCAGTACCAAGAGACCCAGTACTTC. This gives the protein CASVFEMTSGVQYQETQYF.

The chain has TRBV7-9 and TRBJ2-7; 8 nucleotides match TRBD1. The CDR3 loop spans 15 amino acids. V trimming: 0 bases; J trimming: 7 bases; junction bases outside the gene matches: 8. Germline V gene data show CDR1 as SEHNR and CDR2 as FQNEAQ (reference sequence). For the CDR3, the DNA is TGTGCCAGCAGCTTAGCTGGACAGGGCTTTGGAGAGCAGTACTTC. Translating it yields CASSLAGQGFGEQYF.

The CDR3 protein is CASSRGTGKETQYF. CDR3 nucleotide sequence: TGTGCCAGCTCACGCGGGACAGGGAAAGAGACCCAGTACTTC. The gene calls are TRBV18 and TRBJ2-5; 9 bases line up with TRBD1. In germline, CDR1 is KGHSH, CDR2 LQKENI. CDR3 length equals 14 residues. The V segment lost 4 bases and the J segment 3 bases; nucleotides outside the gene matches: 3.

V and J are TRBV9 and TRBJ2-1; 8 nucleotides line up with TRBD2. V trimming: 3 bases; J trimming: 0 bases; junction bases outside the gene matches: 2. The CDR3 loop spans 15 amino acids. Germline CDR1 SGDLS, CDR2 YYNGEE. CDR3 in DNA: TGTGCCAGCAGCGATACTAGCGGCTCCTACAATGAGCAGTTCTTC. It translates to CASSDTSGSYNEQFF.

The genes are TRBV9 and TRBJ2-5; the D gene is possibly TRBD2 (6 bases). This CDR3 has 16 amino acids. The V gene lost 0 bases and the J gene lost 2 bases, with 14 bases spanning the gap. Germline V CDR1 and CDR2: SGDLS, YYNGEE. CDR3 nucleotides: TGTGCCAGCAGCGTAGTGGCGGGGCATCAGCAAGAGACCCAGTACTTC. Its translation is CASSVVAGHQQETQYF.

V gene TRBV5-4 combines with J gene TRBJ1-3; D not certain. The CDR3 is made up of 17 amino acids. The germline V gene encodes CDR1 SGHNT and CDR2 YYREEE (reference sequence). The ends were cut back, 3 bases at V and 0 bases at J, with 16 bases in the middle. CDR3 nucleotide sequence: TGTGCCAGCAGCTCTTATCCTGTAACCGGCTCTGGAAACACCATATATTTT. It specifies CASSSYPVTGSGNTIYF.

CDR3 coding DNA: TGTGCCACCAGTGATTCCTCTCGGGAGACCCAGTACTTC. Amino acid sequence: CATSDSSRETQYF. The genes are TRBV24-1 and TRBJ2-5; no clear D gene. The CDR3 is made up of 13 amino acids. The V end lost 2 bases, the J end lost 5 bases, and 8 bases lay between the germline ends. Per germline, CDR1 KGHDR and CDR2 SFDVKD.

V is TRBV18 and J is TRBJ1-5; D might be TRBD1 (5 bases). The ends were cut back, 0 bases at V and 2 bases at J, with 11 bases in the middle. Germline CDR1 reads KGHSH; CDR2 reads LQKENI. The CDR3 covers 16 residues. CDR3 sequence (DNA): TGTGCCAGCTCACCACCTGGGGCAACTGGCAATCAGCCCCAGCATTTT. It codes for CASSPPGATGNQPQHF.

The rearrangement links TRBV10-2 to TRBJ2-3, with TRBD2 identical over 10 bases. This CDR3 is 14 amino acids long. The V gene end was trimmed by 5 bases and the J gene end by 4 bases; junction bases not matched to a gene: 3. Germline V gives CDR1 WSHSY, CDR2 SAAADI. The CDR3 DNA sequence: TGCGCCAGCAGTCTAGCGGGGGATGCAGATACGCAGTATTTT. It translates to CASSLAGDADTQYF.

The chain uses TRBV2 and TRBJ2-5; 11 nucleotides match TRBD1. This CDR3 spans 14 amino acids. The V gene end was trimmed by 6 bases and the J gene end by 5 bases; junction bases not matched to a gene: 5. Germline V gene sequence: CDR1 SNHLY, CDR2 FYNNEI. The CDR3 loop reads CASSGQGATETQYF. CDR3 DNA: TGTGCCAGCAGCGGACAGGGGGCCACCGAGACCCAGTACTTC.